This entry features one T cell receptor beta chain sequence. Its antigen is not known. The sample belongs to a study of T-cell memory formation after mild COVID-19. Points from the study as a whole: Among CD4+ contracting clones, most were CM and EM, and CD8+ ones EMRA.

Germline assignment: CDR1 SGHVS and CDR2 FQNEAQ. This CDR3 has 13 residues. Trimming took off 5 bases at V and 0 bases at J, with 5 bases between the two ends. TCRdb used MiXCR to reprocess the 5' RACE reads, holding one entry per CDR3 protein. The sample includes tens of thousands of distinct CDR3 sequences, roughly 7.2% of them seen just once. Specimen: PBMCs or a T cell subset sorted from them (not recorded which). The receptor was derived from a man between 18 and 35 years old who had mild COVID-19 (a few samples of this study predate the infection). Cell type and time point are not known. This chain joins TRBV7-8 and TRBJ1-5; no reliable D call. CDR3 bases: TGTGCCAGCAGCAGCTATAGCAATCAGCCCCAGCATTTT. Protein sequence: CASSSYSNQPQHF.